This TCR beta chain was captured in a study of beta chain features in type 1 diabetes. Of note for this clone: Its specificity is not known.

The authors reverse transcribed all of the isolated RNA, so sequencing captured expressed TCRB transcripts. Here immunoSEQ multiplex PCR was the method, and the copy in TCRdb shows in-frame clones only, minus some. The sample shows fewer than 500,000 clones, around 13% of them seen only once. Notes on the study in general: In comparison with healthy donors, patients had naive, central memory and Treg TCRB repertoires that appeared more similar.

The CDR3 loop spans 15 amino acids. CDR1 and CDR2 from the germline V gene are KGHSH and LQKENI. The germline V and J ends were trimmed by 1 base and 0 bases, with 7 bases remaining between them. The rearrangement joins TRBV18 to TRBJ2-1; D call uncertain. The sequenced sample consisted of naive CD4+ T cells from blood. This receptor was taken from a man younger than 45 in good health. The CDR3 nucleotides read TGTGCCAGCTCACCACTAGCAAGCTCCTACAATGAGCAGTTCTTC. Translating gives CASSPLASSYNEQFF.